The present T cell receptor beta chain was sequenced within a study of cytomegalovirus exposure and HLA in healthy donors. V lost 4 bases to trimming and J lost 1 base; unmatched junction nucleotides: 7. CDR1 SGHRS and CDR2 YFSETQ come from the germline V gene. CDR3 length: 16 amino acids. Study-wide results and limits: With DRB1 most and HLA-C fewest, TCR association rates differed between HLA loci in a later analysis. Trimming of TCR beta V- and J-genes showed a link, identified in a later analysis, to a missense DCLRE1C variant.

Researchers ran the PCR with 60 Vbeta and 13 Jbeta primers. Sequencing used immunoSEQ multiplex PCR; TCRdb keeps in-frame clones, though not all of them. Among around 120,000 clones listed, 70% to 80% were seen once. Concerning this clone: The antigen is not known.

Input material: PBMCs. The sequence came from a man aged 25-45 years in good health and CMV-seropositive. The chain couples TRBV5-1 to TRBJ2-1, with 8 bases matching TRBD1. CDR3 nucleotides: TGCGCCAGCAGCCCGACCAGGGGGCATTCCTACAATGAGCAGTTCTTC. This gives the protein CASSPTRGHSYNEQFF.